This T cell receptor beta chain is from a study of regulatory T cells in long-lasting Graves disease. Study observations and caveats: Lower TCR diversity characterized persistent Graves' patients relative to newly diagnosed patients.

Described time point: persistent/refractory GD, antithyroid drugs over 5 years with positive TRAb. There was RNA extracted from PBMCs, and the TCR library was made from it. An endocrinology department in Xi'an, China, recruited the patients. CDR3 length equals 14 residues. V lost 1 base and J lost 10, with 11 bases in between. Looked up from germline, CDR1 is LGHDT and CDR2 is YNNKEL (reference sequence). This clonotype was counted only a few times. Its antigen remains unknown. Both iRepertoire HTBI primers and Arm-PCR of CDR3 regions were used to build the TCR beta libraries. Study processing details: Identified segments across samples numbered about 60 TRBV and about 13 TRBJ. TCRdb passed the multiplex PCR reads through MiXCR, listing each CDR3 protein once. The V and J calls here are based on TCRdb, not the publication. The data hold 650,000 to 850,000 distinct CDR3 sequences, with 25% to 30% observed a single time.

The source of this sequence is a female donor with Graves disease. Here the sequenced sample was peripheral blood mononuclear cells (PBMCs), taken when the disease was refractory, from a patient treated with antithyroid drugs. This chain links TRBV3-1 with TRBJ1-6, with D perhaps TRBD1 (6 bases). In DNA form, the CDR3 reads TGTGCCAGCAGCCAAGTACAGGGAGGATCACCCCTCCACTTT. Amino acids: CASSQVQGGSPLHF.